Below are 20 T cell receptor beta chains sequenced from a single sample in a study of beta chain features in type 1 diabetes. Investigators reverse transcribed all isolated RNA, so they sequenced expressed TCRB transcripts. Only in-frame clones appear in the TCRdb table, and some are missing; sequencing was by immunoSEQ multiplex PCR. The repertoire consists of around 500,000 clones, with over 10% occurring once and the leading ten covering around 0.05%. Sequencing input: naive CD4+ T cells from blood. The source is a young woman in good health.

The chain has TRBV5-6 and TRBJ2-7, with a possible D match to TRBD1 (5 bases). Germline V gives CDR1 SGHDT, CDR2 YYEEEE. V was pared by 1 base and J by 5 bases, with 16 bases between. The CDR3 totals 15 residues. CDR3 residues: CASSLNQGPRDEQYF. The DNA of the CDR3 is TGTGCCAGCAGCTTGAATCAGGGCCCTCGGGACGAGCAGTACTTC.

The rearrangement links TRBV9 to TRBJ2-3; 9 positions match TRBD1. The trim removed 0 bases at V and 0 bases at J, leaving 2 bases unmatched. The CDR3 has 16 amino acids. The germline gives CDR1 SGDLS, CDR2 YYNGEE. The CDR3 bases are TGTGCCAGCAGCGTAGACAGGGGGCGTAGCACAGATACGCAGTATTTT. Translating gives CASSVDRGRSTDTQYF.

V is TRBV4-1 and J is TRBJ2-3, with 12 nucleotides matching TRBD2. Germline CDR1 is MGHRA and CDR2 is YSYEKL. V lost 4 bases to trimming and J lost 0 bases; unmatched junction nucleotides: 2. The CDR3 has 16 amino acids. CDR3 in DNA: TGCGCCAGCAGCCGACTAGCGGGGGTGAGCACAGATACGCAGTATTTT. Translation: CASSRLAGVSTDTQYF.

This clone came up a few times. The CDR3 spells CASSPPLRDRFRNEQFF. CDR3 coding DNA: TGTGCCAGCAGCCCTCCACTCCGGGACAGGTTTAGGAATGAGCAGTTCTTC. The J gene is TRBJ2-1, the V gene TRBV7-9; 8 nucleotides line up with TRBD1. Unmatched junction bases numbered 16, after V lost 5 bases and J lost 7 bases. This CDR3 has 17 amino acids. Germline CDR1 reads SEHNR; CDR2 reads FQNEAQ (reference sequence).

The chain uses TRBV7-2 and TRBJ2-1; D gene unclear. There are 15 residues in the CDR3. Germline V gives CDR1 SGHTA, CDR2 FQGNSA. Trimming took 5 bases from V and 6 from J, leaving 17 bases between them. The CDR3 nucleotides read TGTGCCAGCAGCCGCGGTAGCCCCACGACCAATGAGCAGTTCTTC. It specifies CASSRGSPTTNEQFF.

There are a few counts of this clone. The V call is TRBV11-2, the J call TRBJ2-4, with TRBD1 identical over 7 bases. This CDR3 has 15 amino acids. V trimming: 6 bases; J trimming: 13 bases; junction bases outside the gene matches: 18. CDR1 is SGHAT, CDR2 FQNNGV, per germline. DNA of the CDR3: TGTGCCAGCAGTCGAGAGGGGGCGGCAGCGCGACCCCAGTACTTC. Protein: CASSREGAAARPQYF.

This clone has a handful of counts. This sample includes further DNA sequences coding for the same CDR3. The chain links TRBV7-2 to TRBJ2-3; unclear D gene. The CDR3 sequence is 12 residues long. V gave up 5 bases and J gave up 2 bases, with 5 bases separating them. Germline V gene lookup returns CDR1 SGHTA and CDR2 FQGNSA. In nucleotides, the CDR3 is TGTGCCAGCAGCCTTGACACAGATACGCAGTATTTT. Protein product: CASSLDTDTQYF.

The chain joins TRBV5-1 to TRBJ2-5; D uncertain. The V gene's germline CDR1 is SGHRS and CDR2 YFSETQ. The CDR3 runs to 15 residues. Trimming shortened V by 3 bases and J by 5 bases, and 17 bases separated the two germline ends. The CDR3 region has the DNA TGCGCCAGCAGCTCGACGGAACCGCGCTACGAGACCCAGTACTTC. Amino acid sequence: CASSSTEPRYETQYF.

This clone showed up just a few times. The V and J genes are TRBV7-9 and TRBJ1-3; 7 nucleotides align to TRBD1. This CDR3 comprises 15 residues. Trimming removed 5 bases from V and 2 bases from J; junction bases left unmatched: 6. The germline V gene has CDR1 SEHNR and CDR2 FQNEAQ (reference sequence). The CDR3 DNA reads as TGTGCCAGCAGCCCAAAGGGGACAGCTGGAAACACCATATATTTT. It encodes CASSPKGTAGNTIYF.

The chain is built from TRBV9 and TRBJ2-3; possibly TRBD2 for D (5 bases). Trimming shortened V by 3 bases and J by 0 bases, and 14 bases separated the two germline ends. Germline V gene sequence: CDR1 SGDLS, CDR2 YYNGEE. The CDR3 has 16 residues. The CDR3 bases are TGTGCCAGCAGCGCCAGACCGGGAACTAGCACAGATACGCAGTATTTT. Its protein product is CASSARPGTSTDTQYF. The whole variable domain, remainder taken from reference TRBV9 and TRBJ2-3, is DSGVTQTPKHLITATGQRVTLRCSPRSGDLSVYWYQQSLDQGLQFLIQYYNGEERAKGNILERFSAQQFPDLHSELNLSSLELGDSALYFCASSARPGTSTDTQYFGPGTRLTVL.

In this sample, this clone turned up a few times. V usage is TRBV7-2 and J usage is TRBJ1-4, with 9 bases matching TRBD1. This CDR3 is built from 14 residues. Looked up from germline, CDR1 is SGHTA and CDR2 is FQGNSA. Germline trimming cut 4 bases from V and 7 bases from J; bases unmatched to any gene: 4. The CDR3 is CASSSGTGIEKLFF. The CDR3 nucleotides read TGTGCCAGCAGCTCCGGGACAGGGATTGAAAAACTGTTTTTT.

The chain's CDR3 is CASSQAGLASTDTQYF. The CDR3 coding sequence is TGCGCCAGCAGCCAGGCGGGACTAGCGAGTACAGATACGCAGTATTTT. The J gene is TRBJ2-3, the V gene TRBV4-1, with 10 positions matching TRBD2. Trimming took 3 bases from V and 3 from J; bases not matched to a gene: 6. The CDR3 runs to 16 residues. Germline assignment: CDR1 MGHRA and CDR2 YSYEKL.

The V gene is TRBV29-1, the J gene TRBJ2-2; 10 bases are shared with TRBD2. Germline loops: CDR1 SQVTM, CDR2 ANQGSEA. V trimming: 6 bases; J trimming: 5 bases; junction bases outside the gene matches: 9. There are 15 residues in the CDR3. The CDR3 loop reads CSVSGSGGATGELFF. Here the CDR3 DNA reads TGCAGCGTCTCCGGGAGCGGGGGGGCAACCGGGGAGCTGTTTTTT.

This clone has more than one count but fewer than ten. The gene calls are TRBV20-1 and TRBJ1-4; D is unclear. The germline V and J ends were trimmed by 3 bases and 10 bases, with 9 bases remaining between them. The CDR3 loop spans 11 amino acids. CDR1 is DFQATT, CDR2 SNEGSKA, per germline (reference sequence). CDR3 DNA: TGCAGTGCTAGTCGGCACCGAAAACTGTTTTTT. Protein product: CSASRHRKLFF.

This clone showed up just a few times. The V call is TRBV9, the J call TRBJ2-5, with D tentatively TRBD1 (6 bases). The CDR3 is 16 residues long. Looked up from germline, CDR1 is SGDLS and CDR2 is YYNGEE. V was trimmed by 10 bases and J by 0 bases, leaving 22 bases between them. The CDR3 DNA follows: TGTGCCCCTGGAGGACAGTTGACAACTTACCAAGAGACCCAGTACTTC. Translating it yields CAPGGQLTTYQETQYF.

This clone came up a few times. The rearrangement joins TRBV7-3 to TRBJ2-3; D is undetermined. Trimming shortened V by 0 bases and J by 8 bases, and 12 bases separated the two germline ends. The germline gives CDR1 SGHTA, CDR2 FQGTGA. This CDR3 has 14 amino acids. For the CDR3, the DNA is TGTGCCAGCAGCTTAACAAGGGAACTTGGTACGCAGTATTTT. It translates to CASSLTRELGTQYF. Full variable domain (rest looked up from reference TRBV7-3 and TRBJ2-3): GAGVSQTPSNKVTEKGKYVELRCDPISGHTALYWYRQSLGQGPEFLIYFQGTGAADDSGLPNDRFFAVRPEGSVSTLKIQRTERGDSAVYLCASSLTRELGTQYFGPGTRLTVL.

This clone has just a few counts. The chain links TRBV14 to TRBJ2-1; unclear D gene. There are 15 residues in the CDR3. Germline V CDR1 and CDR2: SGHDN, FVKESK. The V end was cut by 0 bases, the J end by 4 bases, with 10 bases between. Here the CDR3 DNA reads TGTGCCAGCAGCCAAGATCGGGCGGCTTACAATGAGCAGTTCTTC. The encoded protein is CASSQDRAAYNEQFF.

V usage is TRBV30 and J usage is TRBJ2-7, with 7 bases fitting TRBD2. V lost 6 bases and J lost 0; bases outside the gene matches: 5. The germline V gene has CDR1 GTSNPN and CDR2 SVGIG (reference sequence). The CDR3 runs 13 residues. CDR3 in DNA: TGTGCCTGTTGTGCGGGGGTCTCCTACGAGCAGTACTTC. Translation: CACCAGVSYEQYF.

DNA for the CDR3: TGTGCCAGCAGTGAATTGGCCTCCGCCCGGGGAGAGACCCAGTACTTC. It is translated as CASSELASARGETQYF. This chain links TRBV2 with TRBJ2-5; perhaps TRBD2 as D (5 bases). V was shortened by 2 bases and J by 4 bases, with 17 bases between the two germline ends. The CDR3 runs 16 residues. CDR1 and CDR2 (germline): SNHLY, FYNNEI.

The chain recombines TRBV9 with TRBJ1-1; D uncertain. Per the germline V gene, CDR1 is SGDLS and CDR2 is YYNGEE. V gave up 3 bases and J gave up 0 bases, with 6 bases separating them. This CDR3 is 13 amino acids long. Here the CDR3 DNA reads TGTGCCAGCAGCGCGCGGTTGAACACTGAAGCTTTCTTT. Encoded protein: CASSARLNTEAFF.